A selection of T cell receptor beta chains follows, all from one sample in a study of Graves' ophthalmopathy and Graves' hyperthyroidism. TCRdb ran MiXCR on the multiplex PCR reads and lists one entry per CDR3 protein. The data show about 620,000 distinct CDR3 sequences, about a fifth seen once. The sequenced material came from peripheral blood. These receptors all stem from a young woman with stable Graves' hyperthyroidism. Some clones in this sample may be carry-over from other donors' samples. CDR3s include the opening cysteine and the closing phenylalanine or tryptophan. Each record gives: D gene, J gene, V gene, clone size, CDR3 length, CDR3 protein, CDR3 DNA. The D gene is left open where the match is weak. Clone size is given for some rows only: seen once, a few or many times, or a class if the clone is expanded.

d_gene: TRBD2
j_gene: TRBJ2-7
v_gene: TRBV5-1
abundance: NA
len: 20
CDR3aa: CASSPHLARGPSGRSAEQYF
CDR3nt: TGCGCCAGCAGCCCCCACTTGGCGAGGGGCCCTAGCGGGAGATCTGCCGAGCAGTACTTC

d_gene: TRBD1
j_gene: TRBJ1-5
v_gene: TRBV6-1
abundance: NA
len: 14
CDR3aa: CASGRGATNQPQHF
CDR3nt: TGTGCCAGTGGCAGGGGGGCTACCAATCAGCCCCAGCATTTT

d_gene: NA
j_gene: TRBJ2-2
v_gene: TRBV6-1
abundance: many
len: 18
CDR3aa: CASSEVESLTKNTGELFF
CDR3nt: TGTGCCAGCAGTGAAGTGGAATCCCTAACCAAGAACACCGGGGAGCTGTTTTTT

d_gene: NA
j_gene: TRBJ1-6
v_gene: TRBV20-1
abundance: NA
len: 15
CDR3aa: CSAPFKSSYNSPLHF
CDR3nt: TGCAGTGCCCCCTTTAAGAGCTCCTATAATTCACCCCTCCACTTT

d_gene: NA
j_gene: TRBJ1-6
v_gene: TRBV11-3
abundance: many
len: 15
CDR3aa: CASSWHILNRGPLHF
CDR3nt: TGTGCCAGCAGCTGGCACATCCTTAACCGGGGTCCCCTCCACTTT

d_gene: TRBD1
j_gene: TRBJ1-1
v_gene: TRBV6-1
abundance: few
len: 15
CDR3aa: CASSLVQGARTEAFF
CDR3nt: TGTGCCAGCAGTCTTGTACAGGGGGCTAGGACTGAAGCTTTCTTT

d_gene: NA
j_gene: TRBJ2-7
v_gene: TRBV4-1
abundance: few
len: 16
CDR3aa: CASSQDEVIPYYEQYF
CDR3nt: TGCGCCAGCAGCCAAGACGAGGTAATTCCCTACTACGAGCAGTACTTC

d_gene: NA
j_gene: TRBJ2-5
v_gene: TRBV10-3
abundance: many
len: 17
CDR3aa: CAISDGLGTLNPETQYF
CDR3nt: TGTGCCATCAGTGATGGGCTCGGGACACTTAATCCGGAGACCCAGTACTTC

d_gene: TRBD1
j_gene: TRBJ1-2
v_gene: TRBV12-3/TRBV12-4
abundance: once
len: 15
CDR3aa: CASSSQTGWYYGYTF
CDR3nt: TGTGCCAGCAGCTCACAGACAGGGTGGTACTATGGCTACACCTTC

d_gene: NA
j_gene: TRBJ2-7
v_gene: TRBV28
abundance: NA
len: 16
CDR3aa: CASSGGSGLSLPEQYF
CDR3nt: TGTGCCAGCAGCGGAGGATCGGGACTCTCCTTACCCGAGCAGTACTTC

d_gene: NA
j_gene: TRBJ1-1
v_gene: TRBV6-1
abundance: many
len: 14
CDR3aa: CASSANQEGGEAFF
CDR3nt: TGTGCCAGCAGTGCCAACCAGGAGGGAGGGGAAGCTTTCTTT

d_gene: TRBD1
j_gene: TRBJ2-7
v_gene: TRBV6-2/TRBV6-3
abundance: many
len: 18
CDR3aa: CASSYSVGGQGFGYEQYF
CDR3nt: TGTGCCAGCAGTTACTCAGTGGGGGGACAGGGGTTTGGATACGAGCAGTACTTC

d_gene: NA
j_gene: TRBJ1-3
v_gene: TRBV14
abundance: NA
len: 16
CDR3aa: CASSHGYSYSGNTIYF
CDR3nt: TGTGCCAGCAGCCATGGTTACTCTTACTCTGGAAACACCATATATTTT

d_gene: NA
j_gene: TRBJ1-1
v_gene: TRBV2
abundance: many
len: 14
CDR3aa: CASTKEGFHTEAFF
CDR3nt: TGTGCCAGCACCAAAGAGGGGTTCCACACTGAAGCTTTCTTT

d_gene: NA
j_gene: TRBJ2-5
v_gene: TRBV2
abundance: NA
len: 13
CDR3aa: CASEGTSGETQYF
CDR3nt: TGTGCCAGCGAAGGGACCTCCGGTGAGACCCAGTACTTC

d_gene: NA
j_gene: TRBJ1-5
v_gene: TRBV30
abundance: many
len: 15
CDR3aa: CAWSPPGTAVVPQHF
CDR3nt: TGTGCCTGGAGTCCACCGGGGACTGCTGTGGTTCCCCAGCATTTT

d_gene: TRBD1
j_gene: TRBJ2-5
v_gene: TRBV4-2
abundance: NA
len: 14
CDR3aa: CASSPWDRKETQYF
CDR3nt: TGTGCCAGCAGCCCCTGGGACAGGAAAGAGACCCAGTACTTC

d_gene: NA
j_gene: TRBJ1-1
v_gene: TRBV7-9
abundance: many
len: 15
CDR3aa: CASSLEGGSGTEAFF
CDR3nt: TGTGCCAGCAGCTTAGAGGGGGGCTCCGGCACTGAAGCTTTCTTT

d_gene: TRBD2
j_gene: TRBJ2-5
v_gene: TRBV20-1
abundance: many
len: 18
CDR3aa: CSATRYLAGRLGQETQYF
CDR3nt: TGCAGTGCGACAAGATATTTAGCGGGACGCCTCGGGCAGGAGACCCAGTACTTC

d_gene: NA
j_gene: TRBJ2-5
v_gene: TRBV6-1
abundance: many
len: 11
CDR3aa: CASTSMGTQYF
CDR3nt: TGTGCCAGCACCTCGATGGGGACCCAGTACTTC

d_gene: NA
j_gene: TRBJ2-2
v_gene: TRBV3-1
abundance: NA
len: 13
CDR3aa: CASSRYFSGELFF
CDR3nt: TGTGCCAGCAGCCGCTATTTTTCCGGGGAGCTGTTTTTT

d_gene: NA
j_gene: TRBJ1-3
v_gene: TRBV10-3
abundance: few
len: 13
CDR3aa: CAIRNLSGNTIYF
CDR3nt: TGTGCCATCAGAAACCTCTCTGGAAACACCATATATTTT

d_gene: NA
j_gene: TRBJ2-5
v_gene: TRBV15
abundance: few
len: 14
CDR3aa: CATSRGEFGETQYF
CDR3nt: TGTGCCACCAGCAGAGGAGAATTTGGAGAGACCCAGTACTTC

d_gene: NA
j_gene: TRBJ1-2
v_gene: TRBV30
abundance: many
len: 13
CDR3aa: CAWSKVQHYGYTF
CDR3nt: TGTGCCTGGAGCAAAGTTCAGCACTATGGCTACACCTTC

d_gene: NA
j_gene: TRBJ1-5
v_gene: TRBV6-5
abundance: many
len: 14
CDR3aa: CASSSSGGPQPQHF
CDR3nt: TGTGCCAGCAGTTCCTCGGGGGGCCCTCAGCCCCAGCATTTT

d_gene: NA
j_gene: TRBJ2-5
v_gene: TRBV6-2/TRBV6-3
abundance: few
len: 13
CDR3aa: CASRQTGRETQYF
CDR3nt: TGTGCCAGCAGGCAAACAGGGAGGGAGACCCAGTACTTC

d_gene: TRBD1
j_gene: TRBJ2-2
v_gene: TRBV12-3/TRBV12-4
abundance: many
len: 14
CDR3aa: CASSPTGVAGELFF
CDR3nt: TGTGCCAGCAGTCCAACAGGGGTGGCCGGGGAGCTGTTTTTT

d_gene: TRBD2
j_gene: TRBJ2-5
v_gene: TRBV6-5
abundance: many
len: 15
CDR3aa: CASSRRGGRQETQYF
CDR3nt: TGTGCCAGCAGCCGACGGGGGGGCCGACAAGAGACCCAGTACTTC

d_gene: NA
j_gene: TRBJ1-3
v_gene: TRBV12-3/TRBV12-4
abundance: few
len: 16
CDR3aa: CASPTGSGPSGNTIYF
CDR3nt: TGTGCCAGCCCCACGGGATCGGGGCCTTCTGGAAACACCATATATTTT

d_gene: TRBD1
j_gene: TRBJ1-3
v_gene: TRBV20-1
abundance: many
len: 14
CDR3aa: CSAPSGTAGNTIYF
CDR3nt: TGCAGTGCGCCCTCCGGGACAGCTGGAAACACCATATATTTT

d_gene: NA
j_gene: TRBJ1-6
v_gene: TRBV30
abundance: many
len: 12
CDR3aa: CAWSVANSPLHF
CDR3nt: TGTGCCTGGAGTGTCGCTAATTCACCCCTCCACTTT

d_gene: TRBD1
j_gene: TRBJ1-3
v_gene: TRBV5-4
abundance: NA
len: 17
CDR3aa: CASSFGQGKFSGNTIYF
CDR3nt: TGTGCCAGCAGCTTCGGACAGGGCAAATTCTCTGGAAACACCATATATTTT

d_gene: NA
j_gene: TRBJ2-4
v_gene: TRBV5-1
abundance: NA
len: 16
CDR3aa: CASSLASARDKNIQYF
CDR3nt: TGCGCCAGCAGCTTGGCGTCAGCCAGGGACAAAAACATTCAGTACTTC

d_gene: TRBD1
j_gene: TRBJ2-2
v_gene: TRBV30
abundance: NA
len: 13
CDR3aa: CAWGTGNTGELFF
CDR3nt: TGTGCCTGGGGGACAGGGAACACCGGGGAGCTGTTTTTT

d_gene: NA
j_gene: TRBJ1-1
v_gene: TRBV5-6
abundance: many
len: 13
CDR3aa: CASSFRLNTEAFF
CDR3nt: TGTGCCAGCAGCTTTAGATTGAACACTGAAGCTTTCTTT

d_gene: NA
j_gene: TRBJ2-5
v_gene: TRBV24-1
abundance: few
len: 13
CDR3aa: CATSGRTEETQYF
CDR3nt: TGTGCCACCAGTGGCAGGACGGAAGAGACCCAGTACTTC

d_gene: TRBD1
j_gene: TRBJ2-5
v_gene: TRBV18
abundance: few
len: 14
CDR3aa: CASSLGTGLETQYF
CDR3nt: TGTGCCAGCTCACTGGGGACAGGGCTGGAGACCCAGTACTTC

d_gene: NA
j_gene: TRBJ1-1
v_gene: TRBV12-3/TRBV12-4
abundance: many
len: 14
CDR3aa: CASRPMEQNTEAFF
CDR3nt: TGTGCCAGCAGACCCATGGAGCAGAACACTGAAGCTTTCTTT

d_gene: TRBD1
j_gene: TRBJ2-7
v_gene: TRBV14
abundance: few
len: 18
CDR3aa: CASSRPRGGDRGLDEQYF
CDR3nt: TGTGCCAGCAGCCGGCCTCGGGGAGGAGACAGGGGGCTGGACGAGCAGTACTTC

d_gene: TRBD1
j_gene: TRBJ1-1
v_gene: TRBV12-3/TRBV12-4
abundance: many
len: 14
CDR3aa: CASSFGDRVAEAFF
CDR3nt: TGTGCCAGCAGTTTTGGAGACAGGGTGGCTGAAGCTTTCTTT

d_gene: NA
j_gene: TRBJ2-7
v_gene: TRBV12-3/TRBV12-4
abundance: many
len: 14
CDR3aa: CASSLGVSNYEQYF
CDR3nt: TGTGCCAGCAGTTTGGGCGTATCTAACTACGAGCAGTACTTC

d_gene: NA
j_gene: TRBJ1-2
v_gene: TRBV12-3/TRBV12-4
abundance: many
len: 13
CDR3aa: CASSRQGFDGYTF
CDR3nt: TGTGCCAGCAGCAGACAAGGTTTTGATGGCTACACCTTC

d_gene: NA
j_gene: TRBJ1-1
v_gene: TRBV19
abundance: many
len: 12
CDR3aa: CASSMVGTEAFF
CDR3nt: TGTGCCAGTAGTATGGTAGGGACTGAAGCTTTCTTT

d_gene: NA
j_gene: TRBJ2-5
v_gene: TRBV6-5
abundance: many
len: 15
CDR3aa: CASSYDPGSQETQYF
CDR3nt: TGTGCCAGCAGTTACGACCCCGGCTCCCAAGAGACCCAGTACTTC

d_gene: NA
j_gene: TRBJ1-2
v_gene: TRBV30
abundance: many
len: 14
CDR3aa: CAWSWGTDDYGYTF
CDR3nt: TGTGCCTGGAGTTGGGGGACGGATGACTATGGCTACACCTTC

d_gene: NA
j_gene: TRBJ2-7
v_gene: TRBV20-1
abundance: many
len: 14
CDR3aa: CSARGWEAGYEQYF
CDR3nt: TGCAGTGCTAGAGGGTGGGAGGCAGGCTACGAGCAGTACTTC

d_gene: NA
j_gene: TRBJ2-5
v_gene: TRBV7-3
abundance: many
len: 13
CDR3aa: CASSSPLGETQYF
CDR3nt: TGTGCCAGCAGCTCCCCCCTAGGAGAGACCCAGTACTTC

d_gene: TRBD1
j_gene: TRBJ1-1
v_gene: TRBV5-1
abundance: many
len: 15
CDR3aa: CASSLGGTANTEAFF
CDR3nt: TGCGCCAGCAGCTTGGGCGGGACAGCAAACACTGAAGCTTTCTTT

d_gene: TRBD1
j_gene: TRBJ2-5
v_gene: TRBV11-1
abundance: many
len: 15
CDR3aa: CASSPRAGGRETQYF
CDR3nt: TGTGCCAGCAGCCCCCGGGCAGGGGGACGTGAGACCCAGTACTTC

d_gene: NA
j_gene: TRBJ2-2
v_gene: TRBV27
abundance: NA
len: 13
CDR3aa: CASSSRDPGELFF
CDR3nt: TGTGCCAGCAGTAGCAGGGATCCCGGGGAGCTGTTTTTT

d_gene: NA
j_gene: TRBJ2-7
v_gene: TRBV12-3/TRBV12-4
abundance: NA
len: 14
CDR3aa: CASRKGGAAYEQYF
CDR3nt: TGTGCCAGCAGAAAAGGCGGGGCAGCCTACGAGCAGTACTTC

d_gene: NA
j_gene: TRBJ1-1
v_gene: TRBV5-1
abundance: NA
len: 13
CDR3aa: CASSLGGGVEAFF
CDR3nt: TGCGCCAGCAGCTTGGGTGGAGGCGTTGAAGCTTTCTTT

d_gene: NA
j_gene: TRBJ2-2
v_gene: TRBV18
abundance: few
len: 14
CDR3aa: CASSSRDQEGELFF
CDR3nt: TGTGCCAGCTCATCCCGGGACCAAGAAGGGGAGCTGTTTTTT

d_gene: NA
j_gene: TRBJ1-1
v_gene: TRBV29-1
abundance: many
len: 13
CDR3aa: CSVAGELNTEAFF
CDR3nt: TGCAGCGTTGCGGGGGAATTGAACACTGAAGCTTTCTTT